These 23 T cell receptor beta chains were all obtained from the same sample, sequenced in a study of human T cells and chemical hapten exposure. Via MiXCR, TCRdb re-called the 5' RACE reads, giving one row per CDR3 protein. The sample includes fewer than 150,000 distinct CDR3 sequences, approximately 20% seen only once; the top ten take 2.8%. The total RNA was obtained from whole blood that was not fractionated. These receptors all come from a human donor in good health.

This clonotype was observed a few times. The chain carries TRBV14 and TRBJ2-3, with TRBD2 identical over 14 bases. The CDR3 has 16 amino acids. The ends lost 1 base at V and 5 bases at J; junction bases unmatched: 2. Germline CDR1 is SGHDN and CDR2 is FVKESK. The CDR3 loop is CASSQGLAGGQDTQYF. The DNA for the CDR3 is TGTGCCAGCAGCCAAGGACTAGCGGGAGGGCAAGATACGCAGTATTTT.

This clonotype was found a few times. J is TRBJ2-3 and V is TRBV7-9; no reliable D call. Germline values: CDR1 SEHNR, CDR2 FQNEAQ (reference sequence). The CDR3 totals 15 residues. Deletions cut 5 bases from V and 1 base from J, with 13 bases between. For the CDR3, the DNA is TGTGCCAGCAGCACACGACCGACCGGCACAGATACGCAGTATTTT. This translates into CASSTRPTGTDTQYF.

This clonotype came up many times. The rearrangement joins TRBV29-1 to TRBJ2-3; D gene uncertain. Trimming removed 5 bases at V and 4 bases at J, with 10 bases between. Per the germline V gene, CDR1 is SQVTM and CDR2 is ANQGSEA. The length of the CDR3 is 12 residues. As DNA, the CDR3 is TGCAGCGTTCCCCAGGCCGCAGATACGCAGTATTTT. Translated: CSVPQAADTQYF.

This clonotype was counted ten times or more. This sequence joins TRBV5-4 and TRBJ2-2; tentative D call: TRBD2 (6 bases). V was trimmed by 0 bases and J by 0 bases, leaving 6 bases between them. Germline V gene data show CDR1 as SGHNT and CDR2 as YYREEE (reference sequence). CDR3 length equals 15 residues. This chain's CDR3 is CASSLGLANTGELFF. CDR3 DNA: TGTGCCAGCAGCTTGGGACTAGCGAACACCGGGGAGCTGTTTTTT.

This clonotype was seen more than once but under ten times. The J gene is TRBJ1-1, the V gene TRBV5-4; D is uncertain. Germline CDR1 and CDR2: SGHNT and YYREEE (reference sequence). Trimming took 4 bases from V and 1 from J, leaving 8 bases between them. CDR3 length: 13 amino acids. CDR3 loop: CASSRGGNTEAFF. In DNA form, the CDR3 reads TGTGCCAGCAGCCGTGGCGGGAACACTGAAGCTTTCTTT.

This clonotype has only a few counts. The J gene is TRBJ2-3, the V gene TRBV30; 8 bases map to TRBD2. V was pared by 2 bases and J by 2 bases, with 6 bases of the junction left unmatched. The germline gives CDR1 GTSNPN, CDR2 SVGIG (reference sequence). The CDR3 has 15 residues. CDR3: CAWSMSGGFTDTQYF. The CDR3 region has the DNA TGTGCCTGGAGTATGAGCGGGGGTTTCACAGATACGCAGTATTTT.

The chain couples TRBV5-1 to TRBJ1-1; D call uncertain. The V gene lost 0 bases and the J gene lost 1 base, with 7 bases spanning the gap. CDR1 and CDR2 from the germline V gene are SGHRS and YFSETQ. The CDR3 is made up of 14 amino acids. In DNA, the CDR3 is TGCGCCAGCAGCTTGGACAGATGGAACACTGAAGCTTTCTTT. Translating gives CASSLDRWNTEAFF.

This clonotype was seen a few times. The gene calls are TRBV30 and TRBJ1-2, with D unresolved. Trimming cost V 0 bases and J 6 bases, with 17 bases left between them. The CDR3 contains 15 residues. Germline V CDR1 and CDR2: GTSNPN, SVGIG (reference sequence). CDR3 sequence (DNA): TGTGCCTGGAGTGTACGGAGGGCGGCCCGTGATGGCTACACCTTC. It specifies CAWSVRRAARDGYTF. Full variable domain (remainder filled in from reference TRBV30 and TRBJ1-2): SQTIHQWPATLVQPVGSPLSLECTVEGTSNPNLYWYRQAAGRGLQLLFYSVGIGQISSEVPQNLSASRPQDRQFILSSKKLLLSDSGFYLCAWSVRRAARDGYTFGSGTRLTVV.

V usage is TRBV5-1 and J usage is TRBJ1-2; TRBD1 might be the D (5 bases). This CDR3 spans 13 amino acids. Germline CDR1 reads SGHRS; CDR2 reads YFSETQ. Trimming took 4 bases from V and 7 from J, leaving 14 bases between them. The CDR3 DNA reads TGCGCCAGCAGCCAGCAGGGAGGAGCTGGCTACACCTTC. It is translated as CASSQQGGAGYTF.

This chain joins TRBV3-1 and TRBJ1-1; the D is unclear. Germline V gene data show CDR1 as LGHDT and CDR2 as YNNKEL (reference sequence). The CDR3 consists of 16 residues. V lost 5 bases, J lost 0 bases, and 16 bases lay in between. CDR3 sequence: CASSKRRGSMNTEAFF. CDR3 DNA: TGTGCCAGCAGCAAAAGGCGAGGGTCCATGAACACTGAAGCTTTCTTT.

This clonotype turned up a few times. The V call is TRBV25-1, the J call TRBJ2-3; D is undetermined. V lost 2 bases and J lost 2, with 14 bases in between. Germline loops: CDR1 MGHDK, CDR2 SYGVNS. This CDR3 is built from 16 residues. CDR3 residues: CASSEPGLAVTDTQYF. The CDR3 region has the DNA TGTGCCAGCAGTGAACCGGGCTTAGCAGTCACAGATACGCAGTATTTT.

This clonotype was seen more than once but under ten times. The gene calls are TRBV5-6 and TRBJ1-1; possible D gene TRBD1, 5 bases. The CDR3 extends over 16 amino acids. Germline V gives CDR1 SGHDT, CDR2 YYEEEE. With 4 bases removed from V and 4 bases from J, the gap between germline ends came to 20 bases. This CDR3 reads CASSLSGSWGTTEAFF. The DNA of the CDR3 is TGTGCCAGCAGCCTAAGTGGAAGTTGGGGGACCACTGAAGCTTTCTTT.

A note on this clonotype: At one boundary the junction diverges from the germline segment, which might be a read error. V gene TRBV27 combines with J gene TRBJ1-2; D may be TRBD1 (6 bases). CDR1 MNHEY and CDR2 SMNVEV come from the germline V gene (reference sequence). The CDR3 runs to 13 residues. CDR3 nucleotide sequence: TGTGCCGCCCAACGGGGGCCGAACTATGGCGACACCTTC. The encoded protein is CAAQRGPNYGDTF.

This clonotype has more than one count but fewer than ten. The chain links TRBV6-5 to TRBJ1-1, with D maybe TRBD1 (6 bases). The CDR3 totals 13 residues. Trimming removed 8 bases at V and 0 bases at J, with 10 bases between. Germline V gene lookup returns CDR1 MNHEY and CDR2 SVGAGI. This CDR3 reads CASYRVVNTEAFF. For the CDR3, the DNA is TGTGCCAGCTACAGGGTCGTGAACACTGAAGCTTTCTTT.

This clonotype has more than one count but fewer than ten. This sequence joins TRBV15 and TRBJ2-5; the D gene is possibly TRBD1 (5 bases). Deletions cut 0 bases from V and 3 bases from J, with 11 bases between. This CDR3 contains 15 residues. Germline V gene data show CDR1 as LNHNV and CDR2 as YYDKDF (reference sequence). The CDR3 DNA sequence: TGTGCCACCAGCAGAGATCGTAAAGGGGAAGAGACCCAGTACTTC. It yields the protein CATSRDRKGEETQYF.

V and J are TRBV5-1 and TRBJ2-5, with D uncertain. Germline CDR1 is SGHRS and CDR2 is YFSETQ. The CDR3 totals 15 residues. V was pared by 1 base and J by 1 base, with 11 bases between. CDR3 coding DNA: TGCGCCAGCAGCTTGTCGAGGCTGGTCCAAGAGACCCAGTACTTC. It is translated as CASSLSRLVQETQYF.

This chain links TRBV6-5 with TRBJ1-1; the D gene is possibly TRBD1 (6 bases). CDR1 and CDR2 (germline): MNHEY, SVGAGI. The CDR3 runs to 17 residues. V lost 2 bases and J 5 bases, leaving 21 bases between the germline ends. Here the CDR3 reads CASSYQRGRGARTEAFF. CDR3 coding DNA: TGTGCCAGCAGTTACCAACGCGGACGGGGGGCCCGGACTGAAGCTTTCTTT.

The chain has TRBV7-3 and TRBJ2-1; D may be TRBD2 (6 bases). Germline V gene data show CDR1 as SGHTA and CDR2 as FQGTGA. The CDR3 extends over 16 amino acids. V was trimmed by 4 bases and J by 5 bases, leaving 18 bases between them. CDR3 protein: CASSSTGGRPNNEQFF. CDR3 bases: TGTGCCAGCAGCTCAACCGGGGGACGCCCGAACAATGAGCAGTTCTTC.

The rearrangement links TRBV30 to TRBJ2-3, with D maybe TRBD2 (6 bases). Trimming removed 3 bases at V and 4 bases at J, with 14 bases between. The CDR3 sequence is 14 residues long. CDR1 GTSNPN and CDR2 SVGIG come from the germline V gene (reference sequence). CDR3 loop: CAWSPDSGADTQYF. In DNA, the CDR3 is TGTGCCTGGAGCCCGGATAGCGGAGCAGATACGCAGTATTTT.

The sample holds a few counts of this clonotype. The chain recombines TRBV16 with TRBJ1-5; a weak D match, TRBD1 (5 bases). Trimming removed 1 base from V and 0 bases from J, with 16 bases in between. The germline V gene has CDR1 KGHSY and CDR2 FQNENV. The CDR3 is 18 amino acids. The CDR3 DNA reads as TGTGCCAGCAGCCAATTCAGGGACGGCCCCTATAGCAATCAGCCCCAGCATTTT. This translates into CASSQFRDGPYSNQPQHF.

The V and J genes are TRBV24-1 and TRBJ2-3; perhaps TRBD2 as D (5 bases). Per germline, CDR1 KGHDR and CDR2 SFDVKD. This CDR3 region has 16 residues. V shed 4 bases and J shed 2 bases, with 15 bases lying between them. The CDR3 DNA reads TGTGCCACCAGTGACAGGAGCGGACCGTACACAGATACGCAGTATTTT. It translates to CATSDRSGPYTDTQYF.

The chain has TRBV3-1 and TRBJ2-1, with D perhaps TRBD2 (6 bases). The ends were cut back, 4 bases at V and 10 bases at J, with 17 bases in the middle. Germline V gene data show CDR1 as LGHDT and CDR2 as YNNKEL (reference sequence). The CDR3 consists of 14 residues. The CDR3 sequence: CASSLRGGNGEQFF. The DNA of the CDR3 is TGTGCCAGCAGCCTAAGGGGCGGGAACGGGGAGCAGTTCTTC.

The CDR3 DNA follows: TGTGCCTGGAGGGGGCCTCATCCTTTGAACACTGAAGCTTTCTTT. This sequence encodes CAWRGPHPLNTEAFF. V gene TRBV30 combines with J gene TRBJ1-1; possibly TRBD1 for D (5 bases). Trimming left V 3 bases short and J 0 bases short, with 14 bases between. CDR1 and CDR2 from the germline V gene are GTSNPN and SVGIG (reference sequence). The CDR3 is 15 residues long.